These 2 T cell receptor beta chains were all obtained from the same sample, sequenced in a study of blood T cell repertoires in COVID-19. Using immunoSEQ multiplex PCR, the repertoire was profiled, and TCRdb retains in-frame clones only, with some absent. The top ten hold under 2% of the sample, which has under 150,000 clones, about nine tenths seen once. Material: peripheral blood. These receptors were collected from a human donor with active COVID-19. The donor label of this sample is uncertain.

V is TRBV4-3 and J is TRBJ1-2; perhaps TRBD1 as D (6 bases). Looked up from germline, CDR1 is LGHNA and CDR2 is YSLEER. The CDR3 sequence is 14 residues long. V dropped 3 bases and J dropped 4 bases, with 12 bases sitting between them. This chain's CDR3 is CASSHTGSGYGYTF. The CDR3 bases are TGCGCCAGCAGCCATACAGGGTCTGGCTATGGCTACACCTTC.

The V and J genes are TRBV12-3 or TRBV12-4 and TRBJ1-1, with TRBD1 matching 7 bases. The V gene end was trimmed by 6 bases and the J gene end by 1 base; junction bases not matched to a gene: 2. This CDR3 contains 13 residues. CDR3 sequence (DNA): TGTGCCAGCAGCCGACAGGGGAACACTGAAGCTTTCTTT. Amino acids: CASSRQGNTEAFF.